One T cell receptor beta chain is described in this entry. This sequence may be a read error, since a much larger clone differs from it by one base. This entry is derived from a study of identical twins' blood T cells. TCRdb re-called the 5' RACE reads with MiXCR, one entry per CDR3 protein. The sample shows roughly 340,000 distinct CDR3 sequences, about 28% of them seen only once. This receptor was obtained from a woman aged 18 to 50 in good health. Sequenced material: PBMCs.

The CDR3 protein is CASSKLNTEALF. The CDR3 bases are TGTGCCAGCAGTAAGCTCAACACTGAAGCTTTGTTT. The chain recombines TRBV11-2 with TRBJ1-1; no reliable D call. This CDR3 has 12 amino acids. Germline values: CDR1 SGHAT, CDR2 FQNNGV.